The T cell receptor (beta chain) under discussion was sequenced for a study of cytomegalovirus exposure and HLA in healthy donors. This CDR3 region has 16 residues. Trimming took off 4 bases at V and 1 base at J, with 16 bases between the two ends. Germline CDR1 and CDR2: SGDLS and YYNGEE. This PCR relied on a set of 60 Vbeta primers and 13 Jbeta primers. The data were produced by immunoSEQ multiplex PCR, yet TCRdb's version contains in-frame clones alone and is incomplete. The table includes 95,000 to 150,000 clones, about four fifths detected once. The sequence was obtained from a woman in her 40s in good health and CMV-seropositive. The V gene is TRBV9, the J gene TRBJ2-3, with D possibly TRBD2 on 6 matching bases. The specimen sequenced was PBMCs. The CDR3 region is CASSNRGLAGTDTQYF. The CDR3 nucleotides are TGTGCCAGCAGCAACAGAGGGTTAGCGGGCACAGATACGCAGTATTTT.